The rows below give T cell receptor beta chains drawn from one sample of a study of Tregs in tolerant kidney transplant recipients. Only in-frame clones appear in the TCRdb table, and some are missing; sequencing was by immunoSEQ multiplex PCR. Of around 30,000 clones in the sample, approximately 80% were seen once. What these receptors recognize is not known. The sequenced sample was Tregs from blood cultured with allogeneic cells. The receptors were sampled from a human donor in good health. CDR3s include the opening cysteine and the closing phenylalanine or tryptophan. D genes are given only for firm matches. Clone size is given for some rows only: seen once, a few or many times, or a class if the clone is expanded.

>TRBV10-3|15|-|TRBJ1-1|-
TGTGCCATCCGTCAGAGTACAGGGAGCGGCACTGAAGCTTTCTTT
CAIRQSTGSGTEAFF
>TRBV9|19|-|TRBJ2-1|TRBD2
TGTGCCAGCAGCGTAGGGCCTAGCGGGGGGGCTAGATCCTACAATGAGCAGTTCTTC
CASSVGPSGGARSYNEQFF
>TRBV5-8|11|-|TRBJ1-2|-
TGTGCCAGCAGCTTGGTCAGGGACTACACCTTC
CASSLVRDYTF
>TRBV6-1|15|-|TRBJ2-6|-
TGTGCCAGCAGCTCTCGGGGGTCTGGGGCCAACGTCCTGACTTTC
CASSSRGSGANVLTF
>TRBV5-1|15|few|TRBJ2-1|TRBD2
TGCGCCAGCAGCCCCGCGGGGGTTGCCCTTGGAGAGCAGTTCTTC
CASSPAGVALGEQFF
>TRBV19|14|-|TRBJ2-5|TRBD2
TGTGCCAGTCGACTAGCGGGAGGTGGAGAGACCCAGTACTTC
CASRLAGGGETQYF
>TRBV11-3|15|-|TRBJ2-7|TRBD1
TGTGCCAGCAGCTTAAGTGGGACAGGGTCCTACGAGCAGTACTTC
CASSLSGTGSYEQYF
>TRBV7-2|15|-|TRBJ1-4|-
TGTGCCAGCAGCTTAACACTAGCAACTAATGAAAAACTGTTTTTT
CASSLTLATNEKLFF
>TRBV30|16|-|TRBJ2-3|-
TGTGCCTGGATTCCGGCCAATCGAAAGAGCACAGATACGCAGTATTTT
CAWIPANRKSTDTQYF
>TRBV30|13|-|TRBJ2-7|-
TGTGCCTCAGACGGGAAGGCCTCCTACGAGCAGTACTTC
CASDGKASYEQYF
>TRBV7-3|13|once|TRBJ2-1|-
TGTGCCAGCAGCTTAACGAGGGTGAATGAGCAGTTCTTC
CASSLTRVNEQFF
>TRBV6-6|14|-|TRBJ1-3|TRBD1
TGTGCCAGCAGTATAGGGACAGGGCAGGACACCATATATTTT
CASSIGTGQDTIYF
>TRBV5-1|16|once|TRBJ2-6|TRBD1
TGCGCCAGCAGCCCCCCAACAGGGGCTGGGGCCAACGTCCTGACTTTC
CASSPPTGAGANVLTF
>TRBV5-1|18|-|TRBJ2-7|-
TGCGCCAGCAGCTTGGATGCCGGGGGACCAATATGGACCTACGAGCAGTACTTC
CASSLDAGGPIWTYEQYF
>TRBV6-5|15|-|TRBJ2-3|-
TGTGCCAGCAGTTACGGCCCCCGACTAGCAGATACGCAGTATTTT
CASSYGPRLADTQYF
>TRBV28|16|-|TRBJ1-6|-
TGTGCCAGCAGTTTTAGGTTCACTCGGGCGGATTCACCCCTCCACTTT
CASSFRFTRADSPLHF
>TRBV6-5|15|-|TRBJ1-2|TRBD1
TGTGCCAGCACTGCGGGACAGGGGGTTAACTATGGCTACACCTTC
CASTAGQGVNYGYTF
>TRBV7-3|13|-|TRBJ1-2|-
TGTGCCAGCAGCTCCGGGCCCAACTATGGCTACACCTTC
CASSSGPNYGYTF
>TRBV7-2|16|-|TRBJ2-2|-
TGTGCCAGCAGCTCTAAGGGGCGCCTGAACACCGGGGAGCTGTTTTTT
CASSSKGRLNTGELFF
>TRBV11-3|15|once|TRBJ1-2|TRBD1
TGTGCCGGCCACCCGCGGGACAGGGGTCACTATGGCTACACCTTC
CAGHPRDRGHYGYTF
>TRBV7-2|12|-|TRBJ1-5|-
TGTGCCAGCAGTCCCTCGATGTGGCCCCAGCATTTT
CASSPSMWPQHF
>TRBV4-3|17|-|TRBJ2-3|TRBD2
TGCGCCAGCAGCCTCCTGGGCCCAGCGGGGCACATAGATACGCAGTATTTT
CASSLLGPAGHIDTQYF
>TRBV5-4|16|once|TRBJ2-7|-
TGTGCCAGCAGCTTGGGAGGGGGGCCCCTCTCCTACGAGCAGTACTTC
CASSLGGGPLSYEQYF
>TRBV18|11|-|TRBJ2-4|-
TGTGCCAGCTCACCAGCGGCTTATCAGTACTTC
CASSPAAYQYF
>TRBV11-3|14|-|TRBJ2-7|-
TGTGCCAGCAGCCGAGACCCGAGCTCCTACGAGCAGTACTTC
CASSRDPSSYEQYF
>TRBV5-6|12|-|TRBJ2-5|-
TGTGCCAGCAGCTTTTCTCGGGAGACCCAGTACTTC
CASSFSRETQYF
>TRBV30|13|-|TRBJ2-7|-
TGTGCCTGGAGCCCCAGGGGTGACTACGAGCAGTACTTC
CAWSPRGDYEQYF
>TRBV18|15|medium-sized|TRBJ1-1|TRBD1
TGTGCCAGCTCACCCGGTGGACAGGGAGGGACTGAAGCTTTCTTT
CASSPGGQGGTEAFF
>TRBV29-1|13|-|TRBJ2-7|-
TGCAGCGCCGTCGGGTGGAGGGACTACGAGCAGTACTTC
CSAVGWRDYEQYF
>TRBV30|12|-|TRBJ2-6|-
TGTGCCTGGGGTTTTGGGGCCAACGTCCTGACTTTC
CAWGFGANVLTF
>TRBV6-5|13|once|TRBJ2-7|-
TGTGCCAGCAGTTACTCGGTCTCCTACGAGCAGTACTTC
CASSYSVSYEQYF
>TRBV7-2|13|-|TRBJ2-7|-
TGTGCCAGCAGCTTAGCGGAGGGGGCCGAGCAGTACTTC
CASSLAEGAEQYF
>TRBV5-4|15|-|TRBJ2-1|-
TGTGCCAGCAGGTCTACAGGGTACGGCTACAATGAGCAGTTCTTC
CASRSTGYGYNEQFF
>TRBV7-9|16|medium-sized|TRBJ1-1|-
TGTGCCAGCAGCTCCCGATCCCAGGCACCGAACACTGAAGCTTTCTTT
CASSSRSQAPNTEAFF
>TRBV6-6|15|-|TRBJ1-3|-
TGTGCCAGCAGTTACTCGAGATTCTCTGGAAACACCATATATTTT
CASSYSRFSGNTIYF
>TRBV7-2|13|few|TRBJ1-6|-
TGTGCCAGCAGCTTAGTCCCAAATTCACCCCTCCACTTT
CASSLVPNSPLHF
>TRBV6-5|15|once|TRBJ2-1|TRBD2
TGTGCCAGCAGTCAACTAGCGGGAGGGCCTCGGGAGCAGTTCTTC
CASSQLAGGPREQFF
>TRBV2|14|-|TRBJ1-2|-
TGTGCCAGCAGGACCATGACAGTTAACTATGGCTACACCTTC
CASRTMTVNYGYTF
>TRBV7-6|12|-|TRBJ2-7|-
TGTGCCAGCAGCATCGCAGGGGCCGAGCAGTACTTC
CASSIAGAEQYF
>TRBV7-2|16|-|TRBJ2-3|TRBD2
TGTGCCAGCAGCTTACGACTAGCGGCCAACACAGATACGCAGTATTTT
CASSLRLAANTDTQYF
>TRBV5-5|11|-|TRBJ2-1|-
TGTGCCAGCAGCTCTTGGGGTGAGCAGTTCTTC
CASSSWGEQFF
>TRBV30|14|-|TRBJ2-3|TRBD1
TGTGCCTCCCGGACAGGGCCTTCCACAGATACGCAGTATTTT
CASRTGPSTDTQYF
>TRBV30|11|-|TRBJ2-7|-
TGTGCCTGGAGTAGGGCCTACGAGCAGTACTTC
CAWSRAYEQYF
>TRBV6-6|14|-|TRBJ2-5|TRBD2
TGTGCCAGCAGTGGGACTAGCGCTCAAGAGACCCAGTACTTC
CASSGTSAQETQYF
>TRBV5-3|13|-|TRBJ2-3|TRBD2
TGTGCCAGAAGCTCCCGGACTAGCGGTAGTGGAGTATTT
CARSSRTSGSGVF
>TRBV5-1|16|-|TRBJ2-3|-
TGCGCCAGCAGCTCCCTAGCAGGAGACGGTGCAGATACGCAGTATTTT
CASSSLAGDGADTQYF
>TRBV1|19|-|TRBJ2-1|-
TGCACCAGCAGCCAAGACCCCCGCAAGACTAGCGGGAGGGCCAATGAGCAGTTCTTC
CTSSQDPRKTSGRANEQFF
>TRBV7-2|15|-|TRBJ2-7|TRBD2
TGTGCCAGCAGCCCATCTAGCGGGGCCACCTACGAGCAGTACTTC
CASSPSSGATYEQYF
>TRBV19|15|-|TRBJ1-5|TRBD1
TGTGCCAGTAGTATAGATGACAGGGGACGTCAGCCCCAGCATTTT
CASSIDDRGRQPQHF
>TRBV7-6|14|-|TRBJ1-1|-
TGTGCCAGCAGCCCTGCGGGACAGAACACTGAAGCTTTCTTT
CASSPAGQNTEAFF
>TRBV11-3|14|-|TRBJ2-3|TRBD2
TGTGCCAGCAGCTTCGGGAGGGCCACAGATACGCAGTATTTT
CASSFGRATDTQYF
>TRBV6-5|16|once|TRBJ2-6|-
TGTGCCAGCAGTTACTCGTGGGGCTCTGGGGCCAACGTCCTGACTTTC
CASSYSWGSGANVLTF
>TRBV9|16|-|TRBJ2-2|TRBD2
TGTGCCAGCAGCGCGTCTAGCGGGTCGAACACCGGGGAGCTGTTTTTT
CASSASSGSNTGELFF
>TRBV5-4|13|-|TRBJ1-1|-
TGTGCCAGCAGCTTGGGGGGGAACACTGAAGCTTTCTTT
CASSLGGNTEAFF
>TRBV5-4|13|-|TRBJ2-4|-
TGTGCCAGCAGCTTGGCCGCGAAGGGGTTCATGGACTTC
CASSLAAKGFMDF
>TRBV5-4|16|-|TRBJ2-5|-
TGTGCCAGCAGCTTGGAACCTCGGTGGAACCAAGAGACCCAGTACTTC
CASSLEPRWNQETQYF
>TRBV6-5|15|few|TRBJ2-3|TRBD1
TGTGCCAGCAGTCTTCCGGGACAGGGTCAATGGACGCAGTATTTT
CASSLPGQGQWTQYF
>TRBV30|13|-|TRBJ1-5|-
TGTGCCTGGTGCCGGCAGGCGGGGCAGCCCCAGCATTTT
CAWCRQAGQPQHF